Sequencing of this T cell receptor (beta chain) was carried out in a study of blood T cell repertoires in COVID-19. Study-level information: The samples span acute and convalescent COVID-19 from the United States, Italy and Spain. The analysed material was cDNA or gDNA that came from T cells, B-cell-depleted T cells, or PBMCs.

As processed by the authors: Reference gene primer amplification in the assay estimated nucleated cell counts. This table comes from immunoSEQ multiplex PCR, and its TCRdb copy is limited to in-frame clones, with some not included. Clone size and the V and J calls come from that table; the DNA yielded D and trimming. Of about 140,000 clones in the sample, around 90% are singletons; the top ten hold 9.5% to 12%. The germline V gene encodes CDR1 SGHTA and CDR2 FQGNSA. After removal of 5 bases from V and 5 bases from J, the junction contained 5 bases not matched to a gene. The CDR3 consists of 14 residues.

The gene calls are TRBV7-2 and TRBJ1-4; 7 bases are a match to TRBD1. Specimen: peripheral blood. The sequence derives from a woman of 80 years or more with acute or convalescent COVID-19. The CDR3 DNA follows: TGTGCCAGCAGCCGGACAGGAGGGAATGAAAAACTGTTTTTT. Its translation: CASSRTGGNEKLFF.